The 10 T cell receptor beta chains below all came from one sample that was sequenced in a study of T cells after somatic rescue of genetic block. Some clones are missing from TCRdb's copy, which holds only in-frame ones; the method was immunoSEQ multiplex PCR. Of about 12,000 clones in the sample, under 85% were seen once. Sequencing was done on a sample of peripheral blood mononuclear cells (PBMCs). These TCRs come from a boy between 10 and 17 years old.

The genes are TRBV10-3 and TRBJ1-1; TRBD1 aligns across 8 bases. The J segment lost 1 base and the V segment lost 8 bases, leaving 6 bases of the junction unmatched. The germline CDR1 and CDR2 sequences are ENHRY and SYGVKD. The CDR3 runs to 14 residues. The CDR3 loop reads CAIGAGGWNTEAFF. CDR3 in DNA: TGTGCCATCGGAGCAGGGGGCTGGAACACTGAAGCTTTCTTT.

This chain links TRBV27 with TRBJ2-1, with TRBD2 identical over 13 bases. CDR3 length equals 16 residues. V lost 4 bases to trimming and J lost 4 bases; unmatched junction nucleotides: 4. Per the germline V gene, CDR1 is MNHEY and CDR2 is SMNVEV (reference sequence). The DNA for the CDR3 is TGTGCCAGCAGTTGGACTAGCGGGAGTCGATACAATGAGCAGTTCTTC. This gives the protein CASSWTSGSRYNEQFF.

The chain has TRBV30 and TRBJ2-3; D tentatively reads TRBD1 or TRBD2 (5 bases each). Per germline, CDR1 GTSNPN and CDR2 SVGIG (reference sequence). V lost 2 bases and J 10 bases, leaving 19 bases between the germline ends. The CDR3 spans 14 residues. The CDR3 is CAWSTPGTRSPQYF. For the CDR3, the DNA is TGTGCCTGGAGTACCCCAGGGACCAGGAGTCCGCAGTATTTT.

The rearrangement joins TRBV19 to TRBJ1-1; D call uncertain. The CDR3 is 12 amino acids. Germline V gene lookup returns CDR1 LNHDA and CDR2 SQIVND (reference sequence). Trimming removed 6 bases at V and 1 base at J, with 6 bases between. The CDR3 here is CASRNRNTEAFF. The DNA for the CDR3 is TGTGCCAGTAGGAACAGGAACACTGAAGCTTTCTTT.

The CDR3 protein is CASSSPRQANEKLFF. Written as DNA, the CDR3 is TGTGCCAGCAGTTCTCCACGGCAGGCTAATGAAAAACTGTTTTTT. V and J are TRBV6-5 and TRBJ1-4; D is unresolved. CDR1 is MNHEY, CDR2 SVGAGI, per germline. The CDR3 sequence is 15 residues long. The germline V and J ends were trimmed by 4 bases and 3 bases, with 12 bases remaining between them.

The chain employs TRBV27 and TRBJ2-3; TRBD1 matches 9 bases. The CDR3 is made up of 15 amino acids. The V and J ends lost 4 bases and 5 bases, in that order; junction bases with no gene match: 7. Germline loops: CDR1 MNHEY, CDR2 SMNVEV (reference sequence). CDR3 bases: TGTGCCAGCAGTTCCCCCGGGACAGGGCTAGATACGCAGTATTTT. It yields the protein CASSSPGTGLDTQYF.

CDR3 nucleotides: TGTGCCATCAGTGAGGACAGGGCGGGGGTATACAATGAGCAGTTCTTC. As protein: CAISEDRAGVYNEQFF. The gene calls are TRBV10-3 and TRBJ2-1, with D perhaps assigned TRBD1 or TRBD2 (7 bases each). V was shortened by 2 bases and J by 4 bases, with 15 bases between the two germline ends. From germline, CDR1 is ENHRY and CDR2 SYGVKD. This CDR3 spans 16 amino acids.

With regard to this clone: Other DNA sequences in the sample encode the same CDR3. The rearrangement uses TRBV4-1 and TRBJ1-5; D not resolved. Germline V CDR1 and CDR2: MGHRA, YSYEKL. This CDR3 is built from 16 residues. Trimming removed 2 bases at V and 9 bases at J, with 20 bases between. The CDR3 region has the DNA TGCGCCAGCAGCCAAAAGGGCCTTGGCCCCAATGGGCCCCAGCATTTT. Amino acids: CASSQKGLGPNGPQHF.

The chain carries TRBV28 and TRBJ2-1, with D unclear. The V and J ends lost 3 bases and 1 base respectively, with 7 bases between them. CDR3 length: 14 residues. Germline loops: CDR1 MDHEN, CDR2 SYDVKM. The CDR3 sequence is CASSLYRSYNEQFF. CDR3 DNA sequence: TGTGCCAGCAGTTTGTATAGGTCCTACAATGAGCAGTTCTTC. The full variable domain, with the rest looked up from reference TRBV28 and TRBJ2-1, is DVKVTQSSRYLVKRTGEKVFLECVQDMDHENMFWYRQDPGLGLRLIYFSYDVKMKEKGDIPEGYSVSREKKERFSLILESASTNQTSMYLCASSLYRSYNEQFFGPGTRLTVL.

This clone was seen a handful of times. This CDR3 reads CASSLVPGLAGGEQYF. In DNA, the CDR3 is TGTGCCAGCAGTCTAGTCCCGGGACTAGCGGGAGGCGAGCAGTACTTC. The chain combines TRBV27 with TRBJ2-7, with 15 bases matching TRBD2. The CDR3 length is 16 residues. Germline assignment: CDR1 MNHEY and CDR2 SMNVEV (reference sequence). Trimming removed 5 bases from V and 6 bases from J; junction bases left unmatched: 8.